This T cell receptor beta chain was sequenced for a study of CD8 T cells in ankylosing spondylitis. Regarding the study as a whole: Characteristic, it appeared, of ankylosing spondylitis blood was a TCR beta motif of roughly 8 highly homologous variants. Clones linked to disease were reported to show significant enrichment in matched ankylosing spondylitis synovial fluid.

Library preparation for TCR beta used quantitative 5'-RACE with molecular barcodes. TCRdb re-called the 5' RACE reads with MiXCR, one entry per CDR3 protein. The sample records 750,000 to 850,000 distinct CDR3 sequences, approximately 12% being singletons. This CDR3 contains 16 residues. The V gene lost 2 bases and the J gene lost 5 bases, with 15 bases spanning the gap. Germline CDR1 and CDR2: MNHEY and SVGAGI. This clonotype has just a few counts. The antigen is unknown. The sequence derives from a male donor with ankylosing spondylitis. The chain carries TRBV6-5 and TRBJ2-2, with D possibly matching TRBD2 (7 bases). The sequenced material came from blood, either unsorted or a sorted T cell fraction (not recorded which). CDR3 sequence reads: CASSYGSGGYTGELFF. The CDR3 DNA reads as TGTGCCAGCAGTTACGGCTCGGGGGGCTATACCGGGGAGCTGTTTTTT.